This TCR beta chain was retrieved from a study of tumor-infiltrating lymphocytes in primary liver carcinoma. Findings and limits, study-wide: The 250 largest clones made up significantly more of tumor than blood repertoires (p = 0.039).

Total RNA amounting to approximately 460 ng was the source from which TCR beta cDNA was made with a constant-region primer. It was through three nested multiplex PCR rounds of slightly modified ARM-PCR that TCR beta libraries arose. In the first two PCR rounds, TRBV1-TRBV30 forward primers were paired with a C-beta reverse primer, and each round lasted 10 cycles. TCRdb ran MiXCR on the multiplex PCR reads and lists one entry per CDR3 protein. The repertoire includes approximately 190,000 distinct CDR3 sequences, 85% of them detected once, and 15% to 20% sits in the top ten. Points on this clonotype: Its target is unknown. The junction differs from germline at one of its ends, possibly a read error.

Germline V CDR1 and CDR2: MNHEY, SVGEGT. The CDR3 length is 19 residues. Co-extracting RNA and DNA was done with 20-30 mg of unsorted bulk tissue as input. Every tumor contributed samples taken at five separate regions. The chain combines TRBV6-2 or TRBV6-3 with TRBJ2-3, with 14 bases aligning to TRBD2. This TCR derives from a man in his forties with primary liver carcinoma and hepatitis B virus infection. The sample comprised tumor tissue from primary liver carcinoma. DNA for the CDR3: TGTGCCAGCAGTTATTTCAAGGGACTAGCGGGAGAGAGGGCAGGTACGCAATATTTT. Translating it yields CASSYFKGLAGERAGTQYF.